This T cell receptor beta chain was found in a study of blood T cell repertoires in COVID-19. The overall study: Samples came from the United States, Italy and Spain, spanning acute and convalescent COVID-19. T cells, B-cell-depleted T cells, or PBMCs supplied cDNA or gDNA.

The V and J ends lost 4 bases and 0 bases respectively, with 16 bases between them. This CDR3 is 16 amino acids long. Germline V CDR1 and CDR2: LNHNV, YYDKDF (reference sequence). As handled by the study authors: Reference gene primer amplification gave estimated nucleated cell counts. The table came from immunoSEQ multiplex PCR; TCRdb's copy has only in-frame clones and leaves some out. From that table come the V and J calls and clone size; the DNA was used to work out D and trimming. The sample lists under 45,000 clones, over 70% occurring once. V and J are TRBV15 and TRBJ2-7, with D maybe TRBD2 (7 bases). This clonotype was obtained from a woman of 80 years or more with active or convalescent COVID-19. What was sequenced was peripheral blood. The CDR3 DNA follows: TGTGCCACCAGCAACCCGGGGGGCCCTCGCTCCTACGAGCAGTACTTC. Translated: CATSNPGGPRSYEQYF.